The rows below give T cell receptor beta chains drawn from one sample of a study of T cell responses to AZD1222 COVID-19 vaccine. The repertoire was sequenced with immunoSEQ multiplex PCR; TCRdb's copy has only in-frame clones and lacks some. The data contain 100,000 to 150,000 clones, about nine tenths of them singletons. The starting material was peripheral blood, obtained 28 days after the second AZD1222 dose. The receptors were sampled from an adult who received the AZD1222 COVID-19 vaccine. Both conserved end residues are part of each CDR3. The D gene is left open where the match is weak. A row's size may be missing; if present it is once, few, many or a size class.

.,TRBV30,.,TRBJ1-5,TGTGCCTGGAGTCGGGTGACAGGTAATCAGCCCCAGCATTTT,CAWSRVTGNQPQHF
.,TRBV15,.,TRBJ1-6,TGTGCCACCAGCACGGAGATCTCCTATAATTCACCCCTCCACTTT,CATSTEISYNSPLHF
.,TRBV11-3,.,TRBJ1-6,TGTGCCAGCAGCTCCCGGCAGGCTGGGGATTCACCCCTCCACTTT,CASSSRQAGDSPLHF
TRBD1,TRBV29-1,.,TRBJ1-2,TGCAGCGTTGCAGGGGGCGCGGGAGGTAACTATGGCTACACCTTC,CSVAGGAGGNYGYTF
.,TRBV30,.,TRBJ2-5,TGTGCCTGCTGGACCCAAGGGCAATTAGAGACCCAGTACTTC,CACWTQGQLETQYF
TRBD2,TRBV28,.,TRBJ2-1,TGTGCCAGCAGTTCTTTACTAGCGGTATCCTACAATGAGCAGTTCTTC,CASSSLLAVSYNEQFF
.,TRBV12-3/TRBV12-4,.,TRBJ1-3,TGTGCCAGCATTCGCAGGGGAAACACCATATATTTT,CASIRRGNTIYF
.,TRBV12-3/TRBV12-4,.,TRBJ1-5,TGTGCCAGCTCCGGGTCCGAAGATCAGCCCCAGCATTTT,CASSGSEDQPQHF
.,TRBV5-1,.,TRBJ1-2,TGCGCCAGCAGTTTTGCCCCCGGGAGCCCCTATGGCTACACCTTC,CASSFAPGSPYGYTF
TRBD2,TRBV14,few,TRBJ2-1,TGTGCCAGCAGCCAAGACGCCGGGACTAGCGCCGATGAGCAGTTCTTC,CASSQDAGTSADEQFF
TRBD1,TRBV10-3,.,TRBJ2-5,TGTGCCATCAGTGAGTCGGGGGCAGGGGGCGAAGAGACCCAGTACTTC,CAISESGAGGEETQYF
.,TRBV7-2,.,TRBJ2-5,TGTGCCAGCAGCTTAGTCCGGGGGCAAGAGACCCAGTACTTC,CASSLVRGQETQYF
.,TRBV19,.,TRBJ2-2,TGTGCCAGTAGTAACCCAAACACCGGGGAGCTGTTTTTT,CASSNPNTGELFF